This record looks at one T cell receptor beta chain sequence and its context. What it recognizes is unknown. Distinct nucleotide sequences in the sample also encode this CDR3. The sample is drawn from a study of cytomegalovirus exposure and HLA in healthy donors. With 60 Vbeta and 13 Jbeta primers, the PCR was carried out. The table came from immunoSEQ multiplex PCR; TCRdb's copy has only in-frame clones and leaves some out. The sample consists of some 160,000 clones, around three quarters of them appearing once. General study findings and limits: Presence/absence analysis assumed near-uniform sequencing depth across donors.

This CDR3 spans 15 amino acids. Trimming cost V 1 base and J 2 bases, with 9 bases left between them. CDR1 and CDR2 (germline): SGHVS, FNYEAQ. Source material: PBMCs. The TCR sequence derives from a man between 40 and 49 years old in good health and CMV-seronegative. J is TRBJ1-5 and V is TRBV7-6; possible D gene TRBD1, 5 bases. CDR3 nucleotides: TGTGCCAGCAGCTTAGTGGCGGGGGGCAATCAGCCCCAGCATTTT. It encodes CASSLVAGGNQPQHF.